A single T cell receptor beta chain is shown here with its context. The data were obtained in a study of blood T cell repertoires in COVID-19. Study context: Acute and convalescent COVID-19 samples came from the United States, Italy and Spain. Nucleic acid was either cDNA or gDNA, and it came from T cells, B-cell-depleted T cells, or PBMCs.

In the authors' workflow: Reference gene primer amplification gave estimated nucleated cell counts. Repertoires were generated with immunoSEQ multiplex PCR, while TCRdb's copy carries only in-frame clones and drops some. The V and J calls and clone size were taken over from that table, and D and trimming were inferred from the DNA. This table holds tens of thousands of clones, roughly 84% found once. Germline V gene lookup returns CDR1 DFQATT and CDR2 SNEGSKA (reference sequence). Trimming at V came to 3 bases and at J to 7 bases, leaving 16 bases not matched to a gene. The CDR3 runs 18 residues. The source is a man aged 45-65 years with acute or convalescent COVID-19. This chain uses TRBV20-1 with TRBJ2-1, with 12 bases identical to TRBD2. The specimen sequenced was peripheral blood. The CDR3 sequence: CSASLEASGRAQLNEQFF. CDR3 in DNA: TGCAGTGCTAGTCTAGAGGCTAGCGGGAGGGCCCAATTGAATGAGCAGTTCTTC.